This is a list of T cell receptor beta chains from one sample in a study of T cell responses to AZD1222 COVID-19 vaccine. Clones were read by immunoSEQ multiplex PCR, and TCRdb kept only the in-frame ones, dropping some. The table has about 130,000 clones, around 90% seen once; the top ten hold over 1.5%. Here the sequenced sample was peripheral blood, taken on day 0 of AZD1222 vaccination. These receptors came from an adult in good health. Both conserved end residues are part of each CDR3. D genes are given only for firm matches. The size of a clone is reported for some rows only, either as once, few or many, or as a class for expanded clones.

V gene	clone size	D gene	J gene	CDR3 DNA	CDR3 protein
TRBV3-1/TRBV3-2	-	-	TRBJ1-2	TGTGCCAGCAGCCAAGAAAGGACACGGAATGGCTACACCTTC	CASSQERTRNGYTF
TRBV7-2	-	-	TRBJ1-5	TGTGCCAGCAGCTTAGGAGGGGCGGGCAATCAGCCCCAGCATTTT	CASSLGGAGNQPQHF
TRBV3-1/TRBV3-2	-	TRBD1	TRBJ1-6	TGTGCCAGCAGCCGGGACAGAGATAATTCACCCCTCCACTTT	CASSRDRDNSPLHF
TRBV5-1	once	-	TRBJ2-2	TGCGCCAGCAGCCGGGGAGCTAGCCAGAACACCGGGGAGCTGTTTTTT	CASSRGASQNTGELFF
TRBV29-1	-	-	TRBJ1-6	TGCAGCGTTGAAGTTGTGAGTCCCTATAATTCACCCCTCCACTTT	CSVEVVSPYNSPLHF
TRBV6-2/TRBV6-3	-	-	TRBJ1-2	TGTGCCAGCAGTTGGAAAGTGGATCCCGGCTACACCTTC	CASSWKVDPGYTF
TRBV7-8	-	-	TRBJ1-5	TGTGCCAGCAGCTTGGGGGCCAGGGTTCAGCCCCAGCATTTT	CASSLGARVQPQHF
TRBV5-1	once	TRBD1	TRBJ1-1	TGCGCCAGCAGCTCCGGGACAGGGGGGAATAGGAAAACTGAAGCTTTCTTT	CASSSGTGGNRKTEAFF
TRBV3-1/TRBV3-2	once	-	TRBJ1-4	TGTGCCAGCAGCCAGAGGGACGGGGCTAAAGAAAAACTGTTTTTT	CASSQRDGAKEKLFF
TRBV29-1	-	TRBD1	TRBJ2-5	TGCAGCGTAAAGGGGGCGTTAGAGACCCAGTACTTC	CSVKGALETQYF
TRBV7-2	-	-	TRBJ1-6	TGTGCCAGCAGTGGGGACGCCTATAATTCACCCCTCCACTTT	CASSGDAYNSPLHF
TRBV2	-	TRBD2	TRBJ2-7	TGTGCCAGCAGTTTAGCGGGGATCTACGAGCAGTACTTC	CASSLAGIYEQYF
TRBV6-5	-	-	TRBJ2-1	TGTGCCAGCGGGGGGCAGGGGCAAACCTACAATGAGCAGTTCTTC	CASGGQGQTYNEQFF
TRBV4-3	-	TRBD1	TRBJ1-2	TGCGCCAGCAGCCTAAACAGGGGTCTCGAATTGAATAGCTATGGCTACACCTTC	CASSLNRGLELNSYGYTF
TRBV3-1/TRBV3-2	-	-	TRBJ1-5	TGTGCCAGCAGCCAACGGGGGGGCGAGCCCCAGCATTTT	CASSQRGGEPQHF